The clone carrying this T cell receptor beta chain was recorded a few times. The method was immunoSEQ multiplex PCR; TCRdb's version includes in-frame clones alone and lacks a portion of them. The repertoire includes around 100,000 clones, approximately 85% of them detected once, and around 0.97% sits in the top ten. From germline, CDR1 is MGHRA and CDR2 YSYEKL. The CDR3 totals 20 residues. V shed 2 bases and J shed 2 bases, with 24 bases lying between them. These data originate in a study of T cell clones after liver transplantation. The chain links TRBV4-1 to TRBJ2-2, with D maybe TRBD1 (7 bases). The clonotype originates from a human donor who received a liver transplant. Sequenced material: CD4+ T cells from blood, taken before liver transplant. The CDR3 loop reads CASSQRKAGGGKLNTGELFF. The DNA for the CDR3 is TGCGCCAGCAGCCAAAGGAAGGCTGGAGGGGGCAAGCTCAACACCGGGGAGCTGTTTTTT.